The T cell receptor (beta chain) described here comes from a study of somatic mutations in cytotoxic T cells in rheumatoid arthritis (dated by TCRdb to between 2016 and 2019). A note on the overall study: Some V beta antibody-stained T-cell populations were flow-sorted on a FACSAria II or Sony SH800 at nearly 100% purity, and sorted V beta1+ cells also underwent TCRB sequencing. The study asked whether expanded CD8+ T-cell clones in newly diagnosed, untreated rheumatoid arthritis carry somatic mutations, and used TCRB deep sequencing to characterize clonality. TCRB deep sequencing was performed for 55 to 65 rheumatoid arthritis patients and 20 healthy controls. Median age was essentially the same in the patient group and the control group.

Buffy coats from about 20 blood donors served as healthy controls, a group that was 55% female with a median age of approximately 56 years (range about 21-75). Positive magnetic bead selection on an AutoMACS was used to isolate CD4+ and CD8+ cells, with flow cytometry used to check purity. Peripheral blood mononuclear cells were isolated by Ficoll-Paque PLUS density gradient separation. DNA from CD4-enriched, CD8-enriched or PBMC samples was extracted using Nucleospin Tissue or Tissue XS kits and then quantified on a Qubit 2.0 fluorometer. TCRB CDR3 sequencing used the immunoSEQ assay on genomic DNA. Processing in the source paper ran as follows. Analyses were restricted to productive TCRB rearrangements. Clonality was calculated as a Shannon entropy-based productive clonality index, and a clone was defined by a unique TCRB CDR3 sequence. Repertoire overlap between two samples was calculated from the template counts of each clone relative to total templates per sample. A correlation with a Spearman r of over 0.55 was found between V-gene usage by flow cytometry and V-gene usage by TCRB sequencing. Imported from immuneACCESS, the table was reduced by TCRdb to in-frame sequences with V and J called. These copies leave out some clones; in studies compared against another copy, an unresolved V gene accounts for under half, and the cause of the remainder is not known. V, J and clone size were drawn from that table, and D and trimming were deduced from the DNA. Within this sample are 12,000 or so clones, with 70% to 80% of them counted one time only. The ten largest clones add up to over 11% of the sample.

The full study reports these points: CD8+ clonality increased with age in patients (Spearman r ≈ 0.49) but not in healthy controls. In 8 out of 65 patients, more than 20% of CD8+ cells belonged to the largest CD8+ clone, while several identical CD8+ TCRB sequences were shared between blood and synovial fluid. CD8+ T-cell clonality in rheumatoid arthritis patients was not significantly different from that in age-matched healthy controls. The expanded CD8+ clones had unknown antigen targets, and not appearing in virus-specific databases did not rule out that they were virus-specific.

For this clone: The antigen it recognizes is unknown. The record has no base qualities; no much larger clone is one base away.

This sequence originates from a man aged 45-65 years in good health. Sequenced: CD8+ T cells sorted from blood.

The CDR3 region reads CASSLLGSYYEQYF. The nucleotide sequence is TGCGCCAGCAGCTTACTCGGGAGCTACTACGAGCAGTACTTC. Recombination joined TRBV5-1 with TRBJ2-7; a weak D assignment points to TRBD2 (6 bases agree). The CDR3 covers 14 residues, taking in both the cysteine and the phenylalanine. Just the 42-base CDR3 DNA is kept, in frame starting at base 1. The germline V gene specifies SGHRS as CDR1 and YFSETQ as CDR2. V lost 2 bases and J lost 3 bases; the stretch between them is 12 bases long.